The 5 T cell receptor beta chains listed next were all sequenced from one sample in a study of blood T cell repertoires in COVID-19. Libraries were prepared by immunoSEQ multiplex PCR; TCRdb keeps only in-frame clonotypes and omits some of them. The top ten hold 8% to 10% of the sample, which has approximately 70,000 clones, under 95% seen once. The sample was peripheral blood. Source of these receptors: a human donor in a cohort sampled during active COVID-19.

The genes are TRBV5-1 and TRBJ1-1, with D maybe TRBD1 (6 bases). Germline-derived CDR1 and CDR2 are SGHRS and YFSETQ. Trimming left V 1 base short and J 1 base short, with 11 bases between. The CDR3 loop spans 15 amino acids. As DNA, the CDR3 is TGCGCCAGCAGCTTGAGTACAGGGCAGAACACTGAAGCTTTCTTT. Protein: CASSLSTGQNTEAFF.

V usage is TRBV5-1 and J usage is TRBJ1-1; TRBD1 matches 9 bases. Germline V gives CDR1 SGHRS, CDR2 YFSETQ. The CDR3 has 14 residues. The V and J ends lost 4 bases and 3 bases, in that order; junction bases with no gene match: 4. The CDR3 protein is CASSRGQGDTEAFF. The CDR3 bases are TGCGCCAGCAGCCGGGGACAGGGCGACACTGAAGCTTTCTTT.

CDR3 amino acids: CASVGLGYTF. The CDR3 coding sequence is TGTGCCAGCGTGGGGCTTGGCTACACCTTC. This chain uses TRBV2 with TRBJ1-2, with D tentatively TRBD1 (5 bases). Germline loops: CDR1 SNHLY, CDR2 FYNNEI. The CDR3 is made up of 10 amino acids. The V gene lost 8 bases and the J gene lost 7 bases, with 8 bases spanning the gap.

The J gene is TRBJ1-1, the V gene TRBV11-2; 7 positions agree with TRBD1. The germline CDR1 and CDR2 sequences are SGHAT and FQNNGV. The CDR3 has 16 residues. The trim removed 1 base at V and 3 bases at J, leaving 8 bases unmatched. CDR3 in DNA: TGTGCCAGCAGCTTAGGGCCCTTCAGGGGGGACACTGAAGCTTTCTTT. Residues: CASSLGPFRGDTEAFF.

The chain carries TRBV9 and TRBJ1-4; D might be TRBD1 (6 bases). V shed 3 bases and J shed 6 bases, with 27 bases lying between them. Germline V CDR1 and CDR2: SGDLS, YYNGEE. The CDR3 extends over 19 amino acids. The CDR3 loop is CASSAMSGGLMRGYEKLFF. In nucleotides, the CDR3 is TGTGCCAGCAGCGCCATGTCGGGGGGGCTGATGAGGGGTTATGAAAAACTGTTTTTT.